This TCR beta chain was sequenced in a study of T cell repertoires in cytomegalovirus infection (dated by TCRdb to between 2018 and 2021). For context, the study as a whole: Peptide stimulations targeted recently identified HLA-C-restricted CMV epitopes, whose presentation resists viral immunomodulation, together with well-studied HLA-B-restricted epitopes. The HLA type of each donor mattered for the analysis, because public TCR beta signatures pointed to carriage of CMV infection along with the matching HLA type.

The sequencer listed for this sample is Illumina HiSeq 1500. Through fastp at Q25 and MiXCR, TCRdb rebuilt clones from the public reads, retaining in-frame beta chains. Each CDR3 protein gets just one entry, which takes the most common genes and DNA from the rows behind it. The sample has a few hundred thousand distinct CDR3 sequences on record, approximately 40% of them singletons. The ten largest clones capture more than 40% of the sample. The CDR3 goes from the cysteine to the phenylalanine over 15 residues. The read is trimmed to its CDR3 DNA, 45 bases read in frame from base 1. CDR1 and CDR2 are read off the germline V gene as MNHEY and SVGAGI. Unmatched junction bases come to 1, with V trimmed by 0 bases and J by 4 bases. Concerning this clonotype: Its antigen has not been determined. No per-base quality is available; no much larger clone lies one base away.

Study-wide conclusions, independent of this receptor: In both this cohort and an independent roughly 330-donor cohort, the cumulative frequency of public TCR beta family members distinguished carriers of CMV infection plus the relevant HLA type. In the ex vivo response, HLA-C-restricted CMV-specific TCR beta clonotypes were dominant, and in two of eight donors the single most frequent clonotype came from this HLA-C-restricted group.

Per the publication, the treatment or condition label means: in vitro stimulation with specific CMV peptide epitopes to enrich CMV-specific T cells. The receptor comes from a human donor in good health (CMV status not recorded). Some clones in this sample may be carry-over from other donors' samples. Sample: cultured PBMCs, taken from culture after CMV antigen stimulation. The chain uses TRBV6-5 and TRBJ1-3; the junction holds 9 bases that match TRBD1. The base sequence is TGTGCCAGCAGTTACTCACAGGGGGCGGGAAACACCATATATTTT. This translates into CASSYSQGAGNTIYF.